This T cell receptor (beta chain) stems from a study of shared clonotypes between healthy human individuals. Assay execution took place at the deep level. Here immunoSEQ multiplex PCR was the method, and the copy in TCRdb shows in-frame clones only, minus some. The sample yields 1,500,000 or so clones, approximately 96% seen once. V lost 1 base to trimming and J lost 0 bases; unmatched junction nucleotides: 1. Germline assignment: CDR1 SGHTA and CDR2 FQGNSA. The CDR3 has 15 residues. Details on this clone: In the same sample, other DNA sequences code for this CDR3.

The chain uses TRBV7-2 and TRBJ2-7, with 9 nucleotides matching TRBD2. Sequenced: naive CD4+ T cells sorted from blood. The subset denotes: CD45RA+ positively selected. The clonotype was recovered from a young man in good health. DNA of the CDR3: TGTGCCAGCAGCTTAGAACTAGCGGGCTCCTACGAGCAGTACTTC. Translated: CASSLELAGSYEQYF. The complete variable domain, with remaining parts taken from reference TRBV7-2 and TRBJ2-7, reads GAGVSQSPSNKVTEKGKDVELRCDPISGHTALYWYRQSLGQGLEFLIYFQGNSAPDKSGLPSDRFSAERTGGSVSTLTIQRTQQEDSAVYLCASSLELAGSYEQYFGPGTRLTVT.